Shown below are 12 T cell receptor beta chains from a single sample sequenced in a study of beta chain features in type 1 diabetes (dated by TCRdb to 2016 to 2019). Overall study outcomes, separate from this receptor: A moderate but significant shortening of TCRB CDR3 length was observed in type 1 diabetes patients in all four CD4+ subsets.

These receptors' antigens are unknown. Library construction relied on the immunoSEQ multiplex PCR assay. The entire amount of isolated RNA was reverse transcribed using the High Capacity cDNA Reverse Transcription Kit, so the sequenced TCRB transcripts were expressed ones. TCRdb provides this immuneACCESS table in a form limited to in-frame rearrangements. Some clones are lacking; in checked studies, under half of them reflect an unresolved V gene, and why the rest are absent is not known. A total of roughly 400,000 clones appear in this sample, 9.6% of them only once. About 0.64% of the sample is taken by the ten largest. Source material: central memory CD4+ T cells from blood. These receptors originate from a man aged 25-45 years with type 1 diabetes.

The V gene is TRBV27, the J gene TRBJ2-3; 15 nucleotides agree with TRBD2. The V segment lost 7 bases and the J segment 6 bases; nucleotides outside the gene matches: 5. Germline loops: CDR1 MNHEY, CDR2 SMNVEV (reference sequence). The CDR3 has 15 residues. CDR3 DNA: TGTGCCAGCAATGGACTAGCGGGAGGGAGGGATACGCAGTATTTT. This translates into CASNGLAGGRDTQYF.

V usage is TRBV18 and J usage is TRBJ2-3, with D possibly matching TRBD1 (6 bases). Trimming took 4 bases from V and 4 from J, leaving 15 bases between them. The CDR3 extends over 15 amino acids. From germline, CDR1 is KGHSH and CDR2 LQKENI. The DNA of the CDR3 is TGTGCCAGCTCACTACAGGGTTCTCTGGCAGATACGCAGTATTTT. Its protein product is CASSLQGSLADTQYF.

The chain carries TRBV7-6 and TRBJ2-5; TRBD2 agrees at 7 bases. The CDR3 loop spans 15 amino acids. Trimming removed 2 bases from V and 3 bases from J; junction bases left unmatched: 6. Germline assignment: CDR1 SGHVS and CDR2 FNYEAQ. The CDR3 coding sequence is TGTGCCAGCAGCTTATACGGGAGCGGGGAAGAGACCCAGTACTTC. Amino acid sequence: CASSLYGSGEETQYF. The variable domain in full, completed from reference TRBV7-6 and TRBJ2-5, reads GAGVSQSPRYKVTKRGQDVALRCDPISGHVSLYWYRQALGQGPEFLTYFNYEAQQDKSGLPNDRFSAERPEGSISTLTIQRTEQRDSAMYRCASSLYGSGEETQYFGPGTRLLVL.

This clone was detected ten times or more. The V call is TRBV10-3, the J call TRBJ2-2; 8 nucleotides line up with TRBD2. V lost 6 bases, J lost 6 bases, and 3 bases stayed unmatched. Germline V gives CDR1 ENHRY, CDR2 SYGVKD. The CDR3 length is 13 residues. CDR3 in amino acids: CAIRAGRAGELFF. As DNA, the CDR3 is TGTGCCATCAGAGCCGGGAGGGCCGGGGAGCTGTTTTTT.

The chain recombines TRBV29-1 with TRBJ2-2, with TRBD2 as a possible D gene (5 bases). The CDR3 covers 14 residues. Per the germline V gene, CDR1 is SQVTM and CDR2 is ANQGSEA. V was trimmed by 5 bases and J by 6 bases, leaving 16 bases between them. CDR3 bases: TGCAGCGTTTCCGGCGGGTACGTTCCCGGGGAGCTGTTTTTT. This encodes CSVSGGYVPGELFF.

This clone has more than one count but fewer than ten. This chain links TRBV5-4 with TRBJ2-5; possible D gene TRBD1, 6 bases. The CDR3 totals 13 residues. The V end was cut by 3 bases, the J end by 6 bases, with 12 bases between. From germline, CDR1 is SGHNT and CDR2 YYREEE (reference sequence). The CDR3 region has the DNA TGTGCCAGCAGCTCTGGACAGACGAAGACCCAGTACTTC. This encodes CASSSGQTKTQYF.

The chain carries TRBV6-1 and TRBJ1-5; 7 bases are a match to TRBD1. The CDR3 contains 15 residues. Germline V lookup: CDR1 MNHNS, CDR2 SASEGT. J lost 2 bases, V lost 2 bases, and 3 bases had no gene match. The DNA of the CDR3 is TGTGCCAGCAGTGAACAGGGGGGGGGCAATCAGCCCCAGCATTTT. It translates to CASSEQGGGNQPQHF.

This clone came up a few times. This sequence joins TRBV30 and TRBJ1-1; D is unresolved. The germline V gene encodes CDR1 GTSNPN and CDR2 SVGIG (reference sequence). This CDR3 spans 13 amino acids. Trimming took off 8 bases at V and 0 bases at J, with 13 bases between the two ends. This CDR3 is CAHGSQMNTEAFF. In nucleotides, the CDR3 is TGTGCCCACGGGAGTCAGATGAACACTGAAGCTTTCTTT.

The chain recombines TRBV4-2 with TRBJ2-1, with 10 bases matching TRBD2. There are 16 residues in the CDR3. The V and J ends lost 1 base and 7 bases, in that order; junction bases with no gene match: 7. CDR1 and CDR2 (germline): LGHNA, YNFKEQ. The CDR3 sequence: CASSQGKREGENEQFF. The CDR3 nucleotides are TGTGCCAGCAGCCAAGGAAAGCGGGAGGGGGAGAATGAGCAGTTCTTC.

This clone was picked up many times. The J gene is TRBJ2-1, the V gene TRBV19; D unclear. The CDR3 has 12 amino acids. V lost 5 bases and J 8 bases, leaving 10 bases between the germline ends. The V gene's germline CDR1 is LNHDA and CDR2 SQIVND (reference sequence). CDR3 region: CASSFRRDEQFF. The CDR3 DNA reads TGTGCCAGTAGTTTCAGACGGGATGAGCAGTTCTTC. Complete variable domain (other parts from reference TRBV19 and TRBJ2-1): DGGITQSPKYLFRKEGQNVTLSCEQNLNHDAMYWYRQDPGQGLRLIYYSQIVNDFQKGDIAEGYSVSREKKESFPLTVTSAQKNPTAFYLCASSFRRDEQFFGPGTRLTVL.

There are a few counts of this clone. The chain recombines TRBV11-2 with TRBJ2-1; 10 nucleotides match TRBD1. CDR3 length: 15 amino acids. Germline values: CDR1 SGHAT, CDR2 FQNNGV. V lost 1 base and J lost 5; bases outside the gene matches: 2. The CDR3 sequence: CASSLGQGANNEQFF. The CDR3, as DNA: TGTGCCAGCAGCTTAGGACAGGGGGCTAACAATGAGCAGTTCTTC.

This chain connects TRBV7-2 to TRBJ1-1, with TRBD1 as a possible D gene (6 bases). The CDR3 is 14 residues long. Trimming took 5 bases from V and 5 from J, leaving 15 bases between them. Germline values: CDR1 SGHTA, CDR2 FQGNSA. This CDR3 reads CASSDRGGMTEAFF. The CDR3 DNA reads TGTGCCAGCAGCGACAGAGGGGGTATGACTGAAGCTTTCTTT.